A selection of T cell receptor beta chains follows, all from one sample in a study of T cell responses to AZD1222 COVID-19 vaccine. Data came from immunoSEQ multiplex PCR; TCRdb stores just in-frame clones and leaves some out. The table lists approximately 180,000 clones, about nine tenths of them singletons. The sample was peripheral blood, taken on day 0 of AZD1222 vaccination. The source is an adult in good health. CDR3s include the opening cysteine and the closing phenylalanine or tryptophan. A D gene is named only where the DNA matches it firmly. Expanded clones get a size class; other rows say once, few or many, or leave the size out.

abundance,d_gene,v_gene,j_gene,CDR3nt,CDR3aa
-,TRBD1,TRBV7-3,TRBJ2-3,TGTGCCAGCAGTAAGGGACAGAGCACAGATACGCAGTATTTT,CASSKGQSTDTQYF
-,TRBD2,TRBV2,TRBJ2-1,TGTGCCAGCAGGAAAGTACTAGCGGGAGATGAGCAGTTCTTC,CASRKVLAGDEQFF
-,-,TRBV5-1,TRBJ1-2,TGCGCCAGCAGCTCAGGGAAGCAGGGCTACACCTTC,CASSSGKQGYTF
few,TRBD2,TRBV2,TRBJ2-7,TGTGCCAGCAGTAGCGGGAGAAATAGCTACGAGCAGTACTTC,CASSSGRNSYEQYF
-,-,TRBV12-3/TRBV12-4,TRBJ2-5,TGTGCCAGCAGTTTGAACGGCCAAGAGACCCAGTACTTC,CASSLNGQETQYF
-,-,TRBV28,TRBJ1-3,TGTGCCAGCAGTTTATTCGGGAGGGGGGGAGCTGGAAACACCATATATTTT,CASSLFGRGGAGNTIYF
-,-,TRBV4-2,TRBJ2-5,TGTGCCAGCAGCCCTACTCAAGAGACCCAGTACTTC,CASSPTQETQYF
-,TRBD1,TRBV28,TRBJ1-3,TGTGCCAGCAGCCGGACAGGGATCCCTGGAAACACCATATATTTT,CASSRTGIPGNTIYF
once,-,TRBV18,TRBJ1-1,TGTGCCAGCTCACCGTATGGGACTGAAGCTTTCTTT,CASSPYGTEAFF
few,-,TRBV14,TRBJ1-1,TGTGCCAGCAGCCAAGTTCCAGGGAAGGGGCGAAACACTGAAGCTTTCTTT,CASSQVPGKGRNTEAFF
-,TRBD2,TRBV7-2,TRBJ2-2,TGTGCCAGCAGCTTAAGCGGGATGAACACCGGGGAGCTGTTTTTT,CASSLSGMNTGELFF
-,-,TRBV5-1,TRBJ2-3,TGCGCCAGCAGACCTAGCACGGGGACCTATACGCAGTATTTT,CASRPSTGTYTQYF
once,-,TRBV18,TRBJ1-2,TGTGCCAGCTCACCACCGTCGGGCGGACCAAACTATGGCTACACCTTC,CASSPPSGGPNYGYTF
once,TRBD1,TRBV5-1,TRBJ1-1,TGCGCCAGCACCAGGACAGGGGGCCTCACTGAAGCTTTCTTT,CASTRTGGLTEAFF
-,-,TRBV6-5,TRBJ1-1,TGTGCCAGCAGCCGGGGACGGGGGAACACTGAAGCTTTCTTT,CASSRGRGNTEAFF
few,-,TRBV19,TRBJ2-1,TGTGCCAGTAGTATAGATCTATGGGGCCGCGGTGAGCAGTTCTTC,CASSIDLWGRGEQFF
-,-,TRBV5-1,TRBJ2-7,TGCGCCAGCAGCTGGTATCTTGGCTCCTACGAGCAGTACTTC,CASSWYLGSYEQYF
-,-,TRBV7-2,TRBJ2-5,TGTGCCAGCAGCTTAAGTGGCAGGGGAGAGACCCAGTACTTC,CASSLSGRGETQYF